This T cell receptor (beta chain) was profiled in a study of type 1 regulatory T cells. Study as a whole: T-allo10 is a Tr1-enriched, alloantigen-specific CD4 T cell product made in vitro.

Germline assignment: CDR1 DFQATT and CDR2 SNEGSKA (reference sequence). The length of the CDR3 is 14 residues. V lost 5 bases, J lost 8 bases, and 13 bases stayed unmatched. As regards this clonotype: Its antigen is not known.

TCRdb ran MiXCR on the reads and lists one entry per CDR3 protein. This sample has roughly 67,000 distinct CDR3 sequences, with around 68% found just once. The chain joins TRBV20-1 to TRBJ2-7; TRBD1 matches at 9 bases. Sequenced input: cultured T cells, either the whole culture or a sorted T cell fraction (not recorded which). Subset indicated: Tr1-enriched cell product generated in vitro against host alloantigens. The clonotype comes from a human donor in good health. The CDR3 sequence is CSAGQGKGHTKQYF. CDR3 DNA: TGCAGTGCTGGACAGGGGAAAGGGCATACCAAGCAGTACTTC.